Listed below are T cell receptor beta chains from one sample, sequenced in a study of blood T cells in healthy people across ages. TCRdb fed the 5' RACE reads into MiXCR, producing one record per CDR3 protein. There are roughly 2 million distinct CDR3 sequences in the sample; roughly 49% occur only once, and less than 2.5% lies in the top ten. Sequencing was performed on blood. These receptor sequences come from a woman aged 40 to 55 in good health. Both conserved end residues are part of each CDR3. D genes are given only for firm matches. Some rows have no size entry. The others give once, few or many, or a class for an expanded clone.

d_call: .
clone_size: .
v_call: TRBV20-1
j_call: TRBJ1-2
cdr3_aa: CSAGGGLSYGYTF
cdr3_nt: TGCAGTGCAGGAGGGGGGTTAAGCTATGGCTACACCTTC

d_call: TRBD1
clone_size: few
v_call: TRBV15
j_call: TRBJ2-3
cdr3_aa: CATSRAGTGSTDTQYF
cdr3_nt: TGTGCCACCAGCAGAGCAGGGACAGGGTCCACAGATACGCAGTATTTT

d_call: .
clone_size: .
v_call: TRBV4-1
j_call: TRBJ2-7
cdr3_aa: CASSQPTGTEGGYEQYF
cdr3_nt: TGCGCCAGCAGCCAACCCACCGGGACGGAGGGCGGTTACGAGCAGTACTTC

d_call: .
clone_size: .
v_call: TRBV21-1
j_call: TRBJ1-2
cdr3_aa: CASSTPLGTVYGYTF
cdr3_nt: TGTGCCAGCAGCACCCCATTGGGGACAGTCTATGGCTACACCTTC

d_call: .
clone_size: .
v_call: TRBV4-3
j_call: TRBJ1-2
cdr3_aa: CASSPKSTGDGYTF
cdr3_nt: TGCGCCAGCAGCCCCAAGTCGACAGGAGATGGCTACACCTTC

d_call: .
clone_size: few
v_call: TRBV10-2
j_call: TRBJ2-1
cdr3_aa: CASNKADYSYNEQFF
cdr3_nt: TGCGCCAGCAATAAAGCGGACTACTCCTACAATGAGCAGTTCTTC

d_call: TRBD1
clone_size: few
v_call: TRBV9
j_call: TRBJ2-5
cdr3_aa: CASSSSGQGMETQYF
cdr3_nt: TGTGCCAGCAGTTCCTCGGGACAGGGGATGGAGACCCAGTACTTC

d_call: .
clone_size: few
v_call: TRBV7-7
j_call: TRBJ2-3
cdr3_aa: CASSLRVDTRDTQYF
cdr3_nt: TGTGCTAGCAGCTTACGCGTCGACACTCGTGATACGCAGTATTTT

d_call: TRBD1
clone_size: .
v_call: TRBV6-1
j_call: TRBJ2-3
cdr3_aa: CASRGTGGIFPDTQYF
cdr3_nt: TGTGCCAGCCGCGGGACAGGAGGAATTTTTCCAGATACGCAGTATTTT

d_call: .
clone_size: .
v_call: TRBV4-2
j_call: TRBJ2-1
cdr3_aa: CASSQDGALVGYNEQFF
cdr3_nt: TGTGCCAGCAGCCAAGATGGTGCGCTGGTAGGGTACAATGAGCAGTTCTTC

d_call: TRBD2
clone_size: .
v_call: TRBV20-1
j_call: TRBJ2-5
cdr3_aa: CSDRGLAGPTQYF
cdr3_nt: TGCAGTGACAGAGGACTAGCGGGGCCGACCCAGTACTTC

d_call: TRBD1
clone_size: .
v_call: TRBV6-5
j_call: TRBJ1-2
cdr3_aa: CASSYSIRGLNYGYTF
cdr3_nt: TGTGCCAGCAGTTACTCGATTAGGGGGCTGAACTATGGCTACACCTTC

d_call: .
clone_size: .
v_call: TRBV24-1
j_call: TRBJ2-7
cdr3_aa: CATSDALEQYF
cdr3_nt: TGTGCCACCAGTGACGCCCTCGAGCAGTACTTC

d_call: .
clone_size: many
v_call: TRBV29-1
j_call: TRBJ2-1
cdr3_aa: CSVEQGRHEQFF
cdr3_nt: TGCAGCGTTGAACAGGGACGGCATGAGCAGTTCTTC

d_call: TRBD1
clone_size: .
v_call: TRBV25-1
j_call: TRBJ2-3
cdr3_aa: CASTGGAGRYAYF
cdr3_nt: TGTGCCAGTACAGGGGGCGCAGGGAGATACGCGTATTTT

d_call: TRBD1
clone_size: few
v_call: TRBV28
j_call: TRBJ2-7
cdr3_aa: CASSRGDRLEQYF
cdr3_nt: TGTGCCAGCAGCAGAGGGGACAGGCTAGAGCAGTACTTC

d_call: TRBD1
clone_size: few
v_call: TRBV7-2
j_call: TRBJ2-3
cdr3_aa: CASSSTLFLDRGPTDTQYF
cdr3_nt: TGTGCCAGCAGCTCCACCCTATTTCTGGACAGGGGGCCGACAGATACGCAGTATTTT

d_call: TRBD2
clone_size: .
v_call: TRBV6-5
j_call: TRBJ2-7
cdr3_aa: CASSHQLVAGQGYEQYF
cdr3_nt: TGTGCCAGCAGTCACCAACTGGTAGCGGGGCAAGGATACGAGCAGTACTTC

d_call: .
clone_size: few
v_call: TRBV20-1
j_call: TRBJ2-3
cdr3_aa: CSARASRVNTDTQYF
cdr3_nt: TGCAGTGCTAGGGCCTCAAGGGTTAACACAGATACGCAGTATTTT

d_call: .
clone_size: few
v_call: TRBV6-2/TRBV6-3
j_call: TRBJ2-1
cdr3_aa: CASSNLPRDLYNEQFF
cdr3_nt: TGTGCCAGCAGTAACCTACCCCGGGACTTGTACAATGAGCAGTTCTTC

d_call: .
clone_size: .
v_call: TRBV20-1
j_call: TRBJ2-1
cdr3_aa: CSARDLRFSYNEQFF
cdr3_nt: TGCAGTGCTAGAGATTTACGGTTCTCCTACAATGAGCAGTTCTTC

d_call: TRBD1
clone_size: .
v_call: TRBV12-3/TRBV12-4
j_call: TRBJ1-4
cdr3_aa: CASSPKTGSPEKLFF
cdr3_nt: TGTGCCAGCAGTCCCAAGACAGGGTCTCCTGAAAAACTGTTTTTT

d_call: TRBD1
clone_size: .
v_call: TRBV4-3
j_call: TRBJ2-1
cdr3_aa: CASSQDPPGGLAYNEQFF
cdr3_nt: TGCGCCAGCAGCCAAGATCCCCCAGGGGGCCTGGCCTACAATGAGCAGTTCTTC

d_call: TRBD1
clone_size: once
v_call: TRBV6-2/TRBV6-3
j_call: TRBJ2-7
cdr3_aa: CASSSYFRDSPYEQYF
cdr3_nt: TGTGCCAGCAGTTCTTACTTCAGGGACAGTCCCTACGAGCAGTACTTC

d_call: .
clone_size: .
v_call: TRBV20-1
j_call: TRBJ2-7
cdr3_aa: CSARDRKQGSYEQYF
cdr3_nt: TGCAGTGCTAGAGATCGAAAACAGGGATCCTACGAGCAGTACTTC

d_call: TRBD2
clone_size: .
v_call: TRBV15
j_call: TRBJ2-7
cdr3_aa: CATSRGSPTSGGAYEQYF
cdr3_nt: TGTGCCACCAGCAGAGGTTCGCCAACTAGCGGGGGGGCTTACGAGCAGTACTTC

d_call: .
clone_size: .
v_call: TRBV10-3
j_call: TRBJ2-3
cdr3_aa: CAISVRSSGHPSTDTQYF
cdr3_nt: TGTGCCATCAGTGTTCGGAGCTCGGGCCACCCCAGCACAGATACGCAGTATTTT

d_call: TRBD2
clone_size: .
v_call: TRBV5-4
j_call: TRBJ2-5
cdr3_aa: CASSPGLAGIQTQYF
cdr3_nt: TGTGCCAGCAGCCCGGGACTAGCGGGGATCCAGACCCAGTACTTC

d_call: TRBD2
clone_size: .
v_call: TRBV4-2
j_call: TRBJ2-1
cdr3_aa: CASSPQRGESQEAQFF
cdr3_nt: TGTGCCAGCAGCCCGCAGCGGGGGGAATCCCAAGAGGCCCAGTTCTTC

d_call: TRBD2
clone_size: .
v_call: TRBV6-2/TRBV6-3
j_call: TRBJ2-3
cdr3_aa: CASRSTSGYTDTQYF
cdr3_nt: TGTGCCAGCAGATCCACTAGCGGATATACAGATACGCAGTATTTT

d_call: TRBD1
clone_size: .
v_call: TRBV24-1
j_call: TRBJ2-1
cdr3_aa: CATMGQGAGNEQFF
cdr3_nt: TGTGCCACCATGGGACAGGGGGCTGGAAATGAGCAGTTCTTC

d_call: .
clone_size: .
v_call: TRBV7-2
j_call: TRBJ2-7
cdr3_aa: CASSTNYDSYEQYF
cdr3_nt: TGTGCCAGCAGCACGAACTATGACAGCTACGAGCAGTACTTC

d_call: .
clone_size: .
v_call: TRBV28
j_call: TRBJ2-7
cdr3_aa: CASSPLRGNSYYEQYF
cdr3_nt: TGTGCCAGCAGTCCCTTACGGGGGAACAGCTACTACGAGCAGTACTTC

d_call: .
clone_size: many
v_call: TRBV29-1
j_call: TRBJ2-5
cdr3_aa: CSVDIAHLRETQYF
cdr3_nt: TGCAGCGTTGATATCGCGCACCTCCGGGAGACCCAGTACTTC

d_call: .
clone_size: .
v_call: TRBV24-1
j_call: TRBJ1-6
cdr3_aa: CATSERGNSPLHF
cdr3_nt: TGTGCCACCAGTGAAAGGGGAAACTCACCCCTCCACTTT

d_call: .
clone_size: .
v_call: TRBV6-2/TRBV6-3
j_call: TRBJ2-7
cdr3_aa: CASKAFADSYEQYF
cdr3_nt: TGTGCCAGCAAAGCATTCGCCGACAGCTACGAGCAGTACTTC

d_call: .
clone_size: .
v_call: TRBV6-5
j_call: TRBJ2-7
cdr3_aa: CASSEVGVTYEQYF
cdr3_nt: TGTGCCAGCAGTGAGGTAGGGGTGACCTACGAGCAGTACTTC

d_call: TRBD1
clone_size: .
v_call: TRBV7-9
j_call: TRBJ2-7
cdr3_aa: CANSGQGTVYNEQYF
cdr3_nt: TGTGCCAACAGCGGACAGGGTACAGTATACAATGAGCAGTACTTC

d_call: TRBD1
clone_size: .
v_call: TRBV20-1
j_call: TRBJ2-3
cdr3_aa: CSARWTGGENTQYF
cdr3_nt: TGCAGTGCTAGATGGACAGGGGGCGAAAATACGCAGTATTTT

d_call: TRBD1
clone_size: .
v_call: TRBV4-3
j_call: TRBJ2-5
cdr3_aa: CASTPTGGIAETQYF
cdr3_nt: TGCGCCAGCACCCCGACAGGGGGAATTGCGGAGACCCAGTACTTC

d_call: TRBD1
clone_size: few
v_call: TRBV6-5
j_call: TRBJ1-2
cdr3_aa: CATNRDSRGYGYTF
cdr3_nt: TGTGCCACTAACCGGGACAGTCGAGGGTATGGCTACACCTTC

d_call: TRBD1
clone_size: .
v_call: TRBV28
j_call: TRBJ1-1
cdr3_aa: CASSFTRGENTEAFF
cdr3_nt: TGTGCCAGCAGTTTCACCAGGGGGGAGAACACTGAAGCTTTCTTT

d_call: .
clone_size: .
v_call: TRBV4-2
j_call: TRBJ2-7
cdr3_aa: CASSREPTGYEQYF
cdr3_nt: TGTGCCAGCAGCCGAGAACCGACGGGGTACGAGCAGTACTTC

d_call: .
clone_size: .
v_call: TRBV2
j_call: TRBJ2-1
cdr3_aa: CASSGGTALDNEQFF
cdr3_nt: TGTGCCAGCAGTGGCGGGACTGCTCTAGACAATGAGCAGTTCTTC

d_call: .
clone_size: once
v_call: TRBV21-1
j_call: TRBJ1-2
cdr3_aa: CAGGTTGFYGYTF
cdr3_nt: TGTGCCGGCGGGACAACCGGATTCTATGGCTACACCTTC

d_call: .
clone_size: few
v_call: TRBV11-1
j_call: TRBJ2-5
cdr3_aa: CASSLTRHERETQYF
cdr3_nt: TGTGCCAGCAGCTTAACGAGACATGAGAGGGAGACCCAGTACTTC

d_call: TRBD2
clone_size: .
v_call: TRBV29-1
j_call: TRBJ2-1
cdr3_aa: CSACPTSGSYNEQFF
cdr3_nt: TGCAGCGCTTGCCCGACTAGCGGCAGCTACAATGAGCAGTTCTTC

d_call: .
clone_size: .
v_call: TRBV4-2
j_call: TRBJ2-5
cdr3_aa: CASSQEEARETQYF
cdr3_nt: TGTGCCAGCAGCCAAGAGGAGGCGAGAGAGACCCAGTACTTC

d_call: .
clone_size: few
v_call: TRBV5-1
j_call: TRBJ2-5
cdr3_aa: CASSGDTQGETQYF
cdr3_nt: TGCGCCAGCAGCGGGGACACCCAAGGGGAGACCCAGTACTTC

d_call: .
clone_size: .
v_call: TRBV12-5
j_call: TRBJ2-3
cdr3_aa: CASGAGRQELTSTDTQYF
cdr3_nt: TGTGCTAGTGGTGCGGGACGACAGGAGCTAACTAGCACAGATACGCAGTATTTT

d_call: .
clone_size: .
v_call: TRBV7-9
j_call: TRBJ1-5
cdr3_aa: CASSLALRGGNQPQHF
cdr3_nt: TGTGCCAGCAGCTTAGCTCTCAGGGGTGGCAATCAGCCCCAGCATTTT

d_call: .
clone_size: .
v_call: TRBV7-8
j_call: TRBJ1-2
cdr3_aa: CASSLGATGYGYTF
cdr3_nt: TGTGCCAGCAGCTTAGGGGCCACGGGCTATGGCTACACCTTC